This TCR beta chain came from a study of regulatory T cells in long-lasting Graves disease. Overall study results and limits: Preferential use of TRBV28, TRBJ1-2 and TRBJ2-5 was seen in persistent disease.

The time point: newly diagnosed GD, antithyroid drugs for less than 3 months. PBMC RNA was the source of the TCR library. Ten or more counts support this clonotype. No antigen is known for it. According to the study, TCR beta libraries were built with iRepertoire HTBI primers and CDR3-region Arm-PCR. TCRdb processed the multiplex PCR reads anew with MiXCR; each CDR3 protein has one entry. The sample has about 220,000 distinct CDR3 sequences; around 20% are singletons. The CDR3 sequence is 17 residues long. The V and J ends lost 4 bases and 2 bases, in that order; junction bases with no gene match: 15. Germline lookup yields CDR1 GTSNPN and CDR2 SVGIG (reference sequence). These data were also reused for a study on T cells in Graves' hyperthyroidism and ophthalmopathy. That paper states: A patient was excluded if there was uncontrolled infection, other autoimmune disease, pregnancy or lactation. Within blood appeared most thyroid clonotypes that had expanded above 0.001.

The sample consisted of peripheral blood mononuclear cells (PBMCs), taken at new diagnosis, from a patient treated with antithyroid drugs. The receptor was isolated from a woman aged 25-40 years with Graves disease. This sequence joins TRBV30 and TRBJ2-7, with TRBD2 identical over 9 bases. The CDR3 reads CAWTSRPRAGGTYEQYF. The CDR3 DNA reads TGTGCCTGGACGTCAAGGCCGAGGGCGGGGGGGACCTACGAGCAGTACTTC.